These 29 T cell receptor beta chains originate from one sample sequenced in a study of blood T cells in healthy people across ages. The use of a sample-barcoded 5' primer and a J-beta primer mix characterized a second PCR of roughly 7 to 11 cycles. TCRdb passed the 5' RACE reads through MiXCR, listing each CDR3 protein once. The table has more than 1,400,000 distinct CDR3 sequences, about 40% seen once; the top ten hold 7% to 9%. Sequenced input: blood. Source of these receptors: a young woman in good health.

To note about this clonotype: The germline gene is not matched at one end of the junction; a read error may be the cause. The V gene is TRBV20-1, the J gene TRBJ2-7; possibly TRBD2 for D (7 bases). The CDR3 extends over 14 amino acids. Looked up from germline, CDR1 is DFQATT and CDR2 is SNEGSKA (reference sequence). As DNA, the CDR3 is TGCAGTGCTAGAGTTGGGGGGGCCTCCCACGAGCAGTACTTC. Translated: CSARVGGASHEQYF.

The chain is built from TRBV7-9 and TRBJ2-7, with D unresolved. Per germline, CDR1 SEHNR and CDR2 FQNEAQ (reference sequence). V was pared by 4 bases and J by 0 bases, with 13 bases between. CDR3 length: 15 amino acids. The CDR3 is CASSSSLVSSYEQYF. The CDR3 DNA is TGTGCCAGCAGCTCGAGTTTAGTAAGCTCCTACGAGCAGTACTTC.

This clonotype has a handful of counts. The chain has TRBV27 and TRBJ1-6, with a tentative D call TRBD1 (6 bases). The germline CDR1 and CDR2 sequences are MNHEY and SMNVEV (reference sequence). The CDR3 contains 16 residues. V gave up 0 bases and J gave up 5 bases, with 11 bases separating them. The CDR3 region is CASSLSTTGNNSPLHF. CDR3 DNA: TGTGCCAGCAGTTTATCCACCACAGGGAATAATTCACCCCTCCACTTT.

This sequence joins TRBV9 and TRBJ1-3, with D tentatively TRBD1 (5 bases). This CDR3 has 16 amino acids. Germline-derived CDR1 and CDR2 are SGDLS and YYNGEE. The V and J ends lost 4 bases and 0 bases respectively, with 14 bases between them. Written as DNA, the CDR3 is TGTGCCAGCAGCCTAACAGGCGATTTCTCTGGAAACACCATATATTTT. This encodes CASSLTGDFSGNTIYF.

This clonotype was observed once. The J gene is TRBJ2-7, the V gene TRBV6-1, with 7 bases fitting TRBD1. CDR1 MNHNS and CDR2 SASEGT come from the germline V gene. This CDR3 region has 14 residues. V lost 8 bases, J lost 0 bases, and 7 bases stayed unmatched. CDR3 residues: CASHRDRGSYEQYF. The CDR3 coding sequence is TGTGCCAGCCACCGGGACAGAGGCTCCTACGAGCAGTACTTC.

This clonotype was detected only a few times. This rearrangement joins TRBV10-3 to TRBJ1-2; the match to TRBD1 covers 8 bases. Germline V gene sequence: CDR1 ENHRY, CDR2 SYGVKD. V lost 3 bases, J lost 8 bases, and 8 bases stayed unmatched. CDR3 length: 14 amino acids. The CDR3 nucleotides read TGTGCCATCAGTGACGGGACAGGTCGGGGAGGCTACACCTTC. It encodes CAISDGTGRGGYTF.

V usage is TRBV6-1 and J usage is TRBJ2-1, with 9 bases identical to TRBD1. Trimming removed 7 bases from V and 3 bases from J; junction bases left unmatched: 7. CDR1 MNHNS and CDR2 SASEGT come from the germline V gene. CDR3 length equals 15 residues. The CDR3 bases are TGTGCCAGCATAACAGGGGGCCAAGTCTACAATGAGCAGTTCTTC. Translated, it gives CASITGGQVYNEQFF.

Points on this clonotype: The junction departs from germline at one end; a sequencing error may be responsible. The rearrangement uses TRBV27 and TRBJ2-3; possible D gene TRBD2, 6 bases. Germline lookup yields CDR1 MNHEY and CDR2 SMNVEV (reference sequence). This CDR3 is built from 14 residues. CDR3 protein: CASTPAGRTDAQYF. In nucleotides, the CDR3 is TGTGCCAGCACCCCCGCGGGACGCACAGATGCGCAGTATTTT.

V usage is TRBV12-3 or TRBV12-4 and J usage is TRBJ2-1; 10 bases map to TRBD1. J lost 3 bases, V lost 6 bases, and 8 bases had no gene match. This CDR3 is 16 amino acids long. CDR3 bases: TGTGCCAGCAGAATACTAGGACAGGGGGGCTACAATGAGCAGTTCTTC. It yields the protein CASRILGQGGYNEQFF.

This clonotype has just a few counts. CDR3 DNA sequence: TGTGCCAGCAGCACCTCCCAGTCAAACATTCAGTACTTC. Residues: CASSTSQSNIQYF. The chain has TRBV7-6 and TRBJ2-4; D not certain. Trimming pared 5 bases from V and 6 bases from J, leaving 11 bases between. Looked up from germline, CDR1 is SGHVS and CDR2 is FNYEAQ. This CDR3 contains 13 residues.

The V call is TRBV12-3 or TRBV12-4, the J call TRBJ2-7; D is undetermined. V lost 6 bases, J lost 6 bases, and 18 bases lay in between. The CDR3 is 14 amino acids. The CDR3 DNA reads TGTGCCAGCAGCGGAAGGTTACTCTTACTCGAGCAGTACTTC. Translation: CASSGRLLLLEQYF.

This clonotype was detected only a few times. In nucleotides, the CDR3 is TGTGCCAGCAGTTACTCGGGACTCTCCCAACCACAAGAGACCCAGTACTTC. Encoded protein: CASSYSGLSQPQETQYF. The gene calls are TRBV6-5 and TRBJ2-5; TRBD2 might be the D (6 bases). This CDR3 has 17 residues. V shed 0 bases and J shed 2 bases, with 16 bases lying between them. CDR1 and CDR2 from the germline V gene are MNHEY and SVGAGI.

A few counts support this clonotype. The rearrangement joins TRBV15 to TRBJ2-3; maybe TRBD2 (5 bases). Trimming removed 1 base from V and 6 bases from J, with 14 bases in between. Germline values: CDR1 LNHNV, CDR2 YYDKDF (reference sequence). The CDR3 covers 15 residues. CDR3 sequence reads: CATSRVRGWLDTQYF. DNA for the CDR3: TGTGCCACCAGCAGAGTTCGGGGATGGTTGGATACGCAGTATTTT.

Only a few counts were recorded for this clonotype. J is TRBJ2-7 and V is TRBV7-9; D may be TRBD1 (6 bases). Germline CDR1 is SEHNR and CDR2 is FQNEAQ (reference sequence). V lost 4 bases, J lost 4 bases, and 17 bases lay in between. This CDR3 has 15 amino acids. CDR3 nucleotide sequence: TGTGCCAGCAGCTCCCACCGGGACACGCTTTACGAGCAGTACTTC. This codes for CASSSHRDTLYEQYF.

The rearrangement links TRBV5-1 to TRBJ2-5, with 8 bases matching TRBD2. CDR1 SGHRS and CDR2 YFSETQ come from the germline V gene. The CDR3 spans 17 residues. With V trimmed by 3 bases and J by 11 bases, 21 bases remained unmatched. The CDR3 sequence: CASSSLEAGAHRDEQYF. In DNA form, the CDR3 reads TGCGCCAGCAGCTCGCTGGAAGCGGGGGCTCATAGGGATGAGCAGTACTTC. Supplemented by reference TRBV5-1 and TRBJ2-5, the full variable domain reads KAGVTQTPRYLIKTRGQQVTLSCSPISGHRSVSWYQQTPGQGLQFLFEYFSETQRNKGNFPGRFSGRQFSNSRSEMNVSTLELGDSALYLCASSSLEAGAHRDEQYFGPGTRLLVL.

The chain joins TRBV20-1 to TRBJ2-3; 9 positions match TRBD2. Unmatched junction bases numbered 9, after V lost 3 bases and J lost 5 bases. This CDR3 is 15 amino acids long. Germline loops: CDR1 DFQATT, CDR2 SNEGSKA (reference sequence). For the CDR3, the DNA is TGCAGTGCTAGCCCTGCAGCGGGGGGTGGAGATACGCAGTATTTT. It codes for CSASPAAGGGDTQYF.

The chain recombines TRBV3-1 with TRBJ1-2, with D uncertain. V lost 0 bases and J lost 4, with 18 bases in between. CDR1 is LGHDT and CDR2 is YNNKEL in the germline V gene (reference sequence). The CDR3 covers 17 residues. The CDR3 nucleotides are TGTGCCAGCAGCCAAGAAGTGTTGGGGAGAACGGGCTATGGCTACACCTTC. Its translation is CASSQEVLGRTGYGYTF.

This chain connects TRBV5-5 to TRBJ2-5; 11 nucleotides agree with TRBD2. This CDR3 has 18 amino acids. CDR1 and CDR2 from the germline V gene are SGHKS and YYEKEE (reference sequence). With V trimmed by 7 bases and J by 8 bases, 22 bases remained unmatched. Written as DNA, the CDR3 is TGTGCCAGCTGCCCCACGGGTCTAGCGGGGGGCTTAAGTGAAACCCAGTACTTC. Residues: CASCPTGLAGGLSETQYF.

The chain combines TRBV4-1 with TRBJ1-5, with 8 positions matching TRBD1. The CDR3 loop spans 18 amino acids. With 1 base clipped from V and 0 bases from J, the junction kept 8 bases outside the gene matches. The germline V gene encodes CDR1 MGHRA and CDR2 YSYEKL. The CDR3, as DNA: TGCGCCAGCAGCCAAGGTACAGGGGGGCCCTATAGCAATCAGCCCCAGCATTTT. Its translation is CASSQGTGGPYSNQPQHF.

This clonotype was seen at least ten times. The chain employs TRBV12-3 or TRBV12-4 and TRBJ1-1; D is unresolved. Trimming stripped 4 bases from V and 1 base from J, with 7 bases between. The CDR3 runs to 13 residues. For the CDR3, the DNA is TGTGCCAGCAGTTCATTGGGGAACACTGAAGCTTTCTTT. Protein sequence: CASSSLGNTEAFF.

The chain joins TRBV27 to TRBJ2-7; D is perhaps TRBD1 (6 bases). The J call may be incorrect, as the DNA end agrees better with TRBJ2-4. The CDR3 sequence is 14 residues long. Germline V gene sequence: CDR1 MNHEY, CDR2 SMNVEV (reference sequence). As DNA, the CDR3 is TGTGCCAGCAGTTCGGTAACAGGGCGGGACATTCAGTACTTC. It specifies CASSSVTGRDIQYF.

The chain uses TRBV5-1 and TRBJ1-4, with TRBD1 matching over 10 bases. V dropped 1 base and J dropped 8; count of bases not matched to a gene: 11. This CDR3 is 17 amino acids long. The germline CDR1 and CDR2 sequences are SGHRS and YFSETQ. CDR3: CASSLTEGEGQGEKLFF. The DNA of the CDR3 is TGCGCCAGCAGCTTGACCGAAGGGGAGGGACAGGGGGAAAAACTGTTTTTT.

As concerns this clonotype: This may arise from a read error, as a much more abundant clone is one base away. This sequence joins TRBV20-1 and TRBJ2-3; D might be TRBD2 (6 bases). Germline CDR1 is DFQATT and CDR2 is SNEGSKA (reference sequence). The germline V and J ends were trimmed by 3 bases and 0 bases, with 13 bases remaining between them. The CDR3 is made up of 15 amino acids. CDR3 residues: CSASGGIDSTDTQYF. DNA for the CDR3: TGCAGTGCTAGTGGCGGGATAGATAGCACAGATACGCAGTATTTT.

The chain links TRBV10-1 to TRBJ2-3; D remains unclear. The CDR3 is made up of 14 amino acids. Germline loops: CDR1 WNHNN, CDR2 SYGVQD (reference sequence). With 2 bases removed from V and 3 bases from J, the gap between germline ends came to 9 bases. CDR3 amino acids: CASSEGQPTDTQYF. CDR3 bases: TGCGCCAGCAGTGAGGGTCAACCAACAGATACGCAGTATTTT.

CDR3 coding DNA: TGCGCCAGCAGCCCGGGGACTAGGGAAAAACTGTTTTTT. It codes for CASSPGTREKLFF. The rearrangement links TRBV4-1 to TRBJ1-4, with a tentative D call TRBD1 (5 bases). Germline loops: CDR1 MGHRA, CDR2 YSYEKL. This CDR3 region has 13 residues. V dropped 4 bases and J dropped 8 bases, with 11 bases sitting between them.

This clonotype was counted only a few times. The gene calls are TRBV6-2 or TRBV6-3 and TRBJ1-2, with 8 bases fitting TRBD1. The germline V gene has CDR1 MNHEY and CDR2 SVGEGT. The CDR3 spans 12 residues. J was trimmed by 5 bases and V by 8 bases; bases with no gene match: 4. Written as DNA, the CDR3 is TGTGCCAGCCAACGGACAGGGTATGGCTACACCTTC. Translation: CASQRTGYGYTF.

V gene TRBV11-2 combines with J gene TRBJ2-1; 10 bases fit TRBD2. Germline-derived CDR1 and CDR2 are SGHAT and FQNNGV. CDR3 length: 15 residues. V lost 3 bases, J lost 7 bases, and 6 bases stayed unmatched. The CDR3 protein is CASSFQAGGTNEQFF. CDR3 nucleotide sequence: TGTGCCAGCAGCTTTCAAGCGGGGGGGACTAATGAGCAGTTCTTC. Full variable domain (outside the CDR3, taken from reference TRBV11-2 and TRBJ2-1): EAGVAQSPRYKIIEKRQSVAFWCNPISGHATLYWYQQILGQGPKLLIQFQNNGVVDDSQLPKDRFSAERLKGVDSTLKIQPAKLEDSAVYLCASSFQAGGTNEQFFGPGTRLTVL.

This sequence joins TRBV27 and TRBJ2-1; D gene ambiguous. Germline V lookup: CDR1 MNHEY, CDR2 SMNVEV (reference sequence). The CDR3 totals 17 residues. The V end was cut by 2 bases, the J end by 2 bases, with 16 bases between. The CDR3 protein is CASSLKSASFPYNEQFF. Written as DNA, the CDR3 is TGTGCCAGCAGTTTAAAGAGCGCGTCTTTCCCCTACAATGAGCAGTTCTTC.

The sample holds a few counts of this clonotype. The chain uses TRBV6-5 and TRBJ2-7; 7 bases align to TRBD2. Unmatched junction bases numbered 9, after V lost 4 bases and J lost 0 bases. Looked up from germline, CDR1 is MNHEY and CDR2 is SVGAGI. This CDR3 spans 16 amino acids. CDR3 residues: CASSSGASGVSYEQYF. The CDR3 coding sequence is TGTGCCAGCAGTTCTGGGGCTAGCGGCGTCTCCTACGAGCAGTACTTC.